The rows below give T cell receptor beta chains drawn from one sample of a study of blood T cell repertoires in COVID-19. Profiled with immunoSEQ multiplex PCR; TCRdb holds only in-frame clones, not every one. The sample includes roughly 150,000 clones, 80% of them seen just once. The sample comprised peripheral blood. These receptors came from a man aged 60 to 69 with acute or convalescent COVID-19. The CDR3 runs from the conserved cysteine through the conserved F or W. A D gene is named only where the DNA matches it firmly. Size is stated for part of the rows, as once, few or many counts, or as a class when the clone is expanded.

CDR3 protein: CASSQGLAGVEQYF
CDR3 DNA: TGTGCCAGTAGCCAAGGACTAGCGGGGGTCGAGCAGTACTTC
J gene: TRBJ2-7
D gene: TRBD2
V gene: TRBV19
clone size: -

CDR3 protein: CASSQDRQGGTDTQYF
CDR3 DNA: TGTGCCAGCAGCCAGGACAGACAGGGCGGGACAGATACGCAGTATTTT
J gene: TRBJ2-3
D gene: TRBD1
V gene: TRBV4-2
clone size: once

CDR3 protein: CASAGPVYETQYF
CDR3 DNA: TGTGCCAGCGCCGGTCCGGTATACGAGACCCAGTACTTC
J gene: TRBJ2-5
D gene: -
V gene: TRBV2
clone size: -

CDR3 protein: CASSIDINSGLLAKNIQYF
CDR3 DNA: TGTGCCAGTAGTATAGATATTAATTCCGGGTTACTGGCCAAAAACATTCAGTACTTC
J gene: TRBJ2-4
D gene: -
V gene: TRBV19
clone size: -

CDR3 protein: CASSLGQGNTGELFF
CDR3 DNA: TGTGCCAGCAGCCTCGGACAGGGGAACACCGGGGAGCTGTTTTTT
J gene: TRBJ2-2
D gene: TRBD1
V gene: TRBV7-9
clone size: -

CDR3 protein: CAIRDPGLAVLLTDTQYF
CDR3 DNA: TGTGCCATCAGAGACCCGGGACTAGCGGTTCTTCTCACAGATACGCAGTATTTT
J gene: TRBJ2-3
D gene: TRBD2
V gene: TRBV10-3
clone size: -

CDR3 protein: CASSPRNGRGTEAFF
CDR3 DNA: TGTGCCAGCAGCCCCCGGAACGGGAGAGGGACTGAAGCTTTCTTT
J gene: TRBJ1-1
D gene: -
V gene: TRBV5-5
clone size: -

CDR3 protein: CASREDRRTGELFF
CDR3 DNA: TGTGCCTCGAGGGAGGATCGACGTACCGGGGAGCTGTTTTTT
J gene: TRBJ2-2
D gene: -
V gene: TRBV6-5
clone size: -

CDR3 protein: CASSRDRTGLTYEQYF
CDR3 DNA: TGCGCCAGCAGCCGAGACCGGACAGGGCTAACCTACGAGCAGTACTTC
J gene: TRBJ2-7
D gene: TRBD1
V gene: TRBV4-3
clone size: once

CDR3 protein: CASTEVQGNGYTF
CDR3 DNA: TGTGCCAGCACCGAAGTGCAGGGTAATGGCTACACCTTC
J gene: TRBJ1-2
D gene: -
V gene: TRBV7-2
clone size: -

CDR3 protein: CAISGTGRNTEAFF
CDR3 DNA: TGTGCCATCAGTGGAACAGGGCGGAACACTGAAGCTTTCTTT
J gene: TRBJ1-1
D gene: -
V gene: TRBV10-3
clone size: -

CDR3 protein: CASDRDRGLTEAFF
CDR3 DNA: TGTGCCAGCGACCGGGACAGGGGGCTCACTGAAGCTTTCTTT
J gene: TRBJ1-1
D gene: TRBD1
V gene: TRBV2
clone size: once

CDR3 protein: CASSPGTVASNQPQHF
CDR3 DNA: TGTGCCAGCTCACCAGGGACAGTCGCGAGCAATCAGCCCCAGCATTTT
J gene: TRBJ1-5
D gene: TRBD1
V gene: TRBV18
clone size: once

CDR3 protein: CASSVTIAGGATDTQYF
CDR3 DNA: TGTGCCAGTAGTGTCACTATAGCGGGAGGCGCCACAGATACGCAGTATTTT
J gene: TRBJ2-3
D gene: TRBD2
V gene: TRBV19
clone size: few

CDR3 protein: CASTGTGANIQYF
CDR3 DNA: TGTGCCAGTACCGGGACAGGAGCAAACATTCAGTACTTC
J gene: TRBJ2-4
D gene: TRBD1
V gene: TRBV19
clone size: -

CDR3 protein: CSARVLGKLFF
CDR3 DNA: TGCAGTGCTAGAGTTCTCGGAAAACTGTTTTTT
J gene: TRBJ1-4
D gene: -
V gene: TRBV20-1
clone size: -

CDR3 protein: CASSLISGRGPREQYF
CDR3 DNA: TGCGCCAGCAGCTTGATATCGGGCAGGGGCCCTCGCGAGCAGTACTTC
J gene: TRBJ2-7
D gene: -
V gene: TRBV5-1
clone size: once

CDR3 protein: CSVSDRGEYGYTF
CDR3 DNA: TGCAGCGTTTCGGACAGGGGCGAATATGGCTACACCTTC
J gene: TRBJ1-2
D gene: TRBD1
V gene: TRBV29-1
clone size: once

CDR3 protein: CASSHGVIHQPQHF
CDR3 DNA: TGCGCCAGCAGCCACGGGGTCATCCATCAGCCCCAGCATTTT
J gene: TRBJ1-5
D gene: -
V gene: TRBV4-1
clone size: few

CDR3 protein: CATNRGGRAGETQYF
CDR3 DNA: TGTGCCACCAATCGAGGGGGGAGGGCCGGAGAGACCCAGTACTTC
J gene: TRBJ2-5
D gene: -
V gene: TRBV9
clone size: -

CDR3 protein: CASVGTGFDYGYTF
CDR3 DNA: TGTGCCAGCGTCGGGACAGGCTTTGACTATGGCTACACCTTC
J gene: TRBJ1-2
D gene: TRBD1
V gene: TRBV7-9
clone size: few

CDR3 protein: CASSGGTQAGELFF
CDR3 DNA: TGTGCCAGCTCGGGCGGGACCCAGGCCGGGGAGCTGTTTTTT
J gene: TRBJ2-2
D gene: -
V gene: TRBV18
clone size: -

CDR3 protein: CASSQDPPSEKLFF
CDR3 DNA: TGCGCCAGCAGCCAAGATCCGCCCAGTGAAAAACTGTTTTTT
J gene: TRBJ1-4
D gene: -
V gene: TRBV4-1
clone size: -

CDR3 protein: CASSQDLAGYGYTF
CDR3 DNA: TGTGCCAGCAGCCAAGATCTAGCTGGGTATGGCTACACCTTC
J gene: TRBJ1-2
D gene: -
V gene: TRBV4-2
clone size: -

CDR3 protein: CASSQVGQGGQETQYF
CDR3 DNA: TGTGCCAGCAGCCAAGTGGGACAGGGGGGCCAAGAGACCCAGTACTTC
J gene: TRBJ2-5
D gene: TRBD1
V gene: TRBV3-1/TRBV3-2
clone size: -

CDR3 protein: CASSLSGSSYNEQFF
CDR3 DNA: TGTGCCAGCAGTTTATCCGGTAGCTCCTACAATGAGCAGTTCTTC
J gene: TRBJ2-1
D gene: -
V gene: TRBV27
clone size: once

CDR3 protein: CASSLSGTLSSYEQYF
CDR3 DNA: TGTGCCAGCAGCTTAAGCGGGACTCTGAGCTCCTACGAGCAGTACTTC
J gene: TRBJ2-7
D gene: TRBD2
V gene: TRBV7-2
clone size: -

CDR3 protein: CASSPRGFTDTQYF
CDR3 DNA: TGCGCCAGCAGCCCAAGGGGCTTCACAGATACGCAGTATTTT
J gene: TRBJ2-3
D gene: -
V gene: TRBV5-1
clone size: -

CDR3 protein: CASSSSSGGGNEQFF
CDR3 DNA: TGTGCCAGCAGCTCCTCTAGCGGGGGAGGCAATGAGCAGTTCTTC
J gene: TRBJ2-1
D gene: TRBD2
V gene: TRBV7-2
clone size: -

CDR3 protein: CASSGTGRDQPQHF
CDR3 DNA: TGTGCCAGCTCGGGGACAGGGCGGGATCAGCCCCAGCATTTT
J gene: TRBJ1-5
D gene: TRBD1
V gene: TRBV18
clone size: -

CDR3 protein: CASSLYRQHNEQFF
CDR3 DNA: TGTGCCAGCAGTTTATACCGACAGCACAATGAGCAGTTCTTC
J gene: TRBJ2-1
D gene: -
V gene: TRBV28
clone size: -

CDR3 protein: CASSLGLEGGYTF
CDR3 DNA: TGTGCCAGCAGCTTGGGGCTGGAGGGGGGCTACACCTTC
J gene: TRBJ1-2
D gene: -
V gene: TRBV5-6
clone size: -

CDR3 protein: CASSSGTGGYEQYF
CDR3 DNA: TGTGCCAGCAGCTCCGGGACAGGGGGCTACGAGCAGTACTTC
J gene: TRBJ2-7
D gene: TRBD1
V gene: TRBV7-9
clone size: -

CDR3 protein: CASSSFGTAKETQYF
CDR3 DNA: TGTGCCAGCAGCTCCTTCGGGACAGCAAAAGAGACCCAGTACTTC
J gene: TRBJ2-5
D gene: TRBD1
V gene: TRBV7-2
clone size: once

CDR3 protein: CASSLTPTNEKLFF
CDR3 DNA: TGTGCCAGCAGCCTGACACCTACTAATGAAAAACTGTTTTTT
J gene: TRBJ1-4
D gene: -
V gene: TRBV28
clone size: -

CDR3 protein: CASSVSGANTGELFF
CDR3 DNA: TGTGCCAGCAGTGTTAGCGGAGCGAACACCGGGGAGCTGTTTTTT
J gene: TRBJ2-2
D gene: -
V gene: TRBV2
clone size: -

CDR3 protein: CASSWGQPNYGYTF
CDR3 DNA: TGTGCCAGCAGCTGGGGACAGCCTAACTATGGCTACACCTTC
J gene: TRBJ1-2
D gene: TRBD1
V gene: TRBV5-6
clone size: once

CDR3 protein: CASSFASLRGSGRVEQFF
CDR3 DNA: TGTGCCAGCAGTTTCGCAAGTTTAAGGGGCAGTGGGAGGGTTGAGCAGTTCTTC
J gene: TRBJ2-1
D gene: TRBD2
V gene: TRBV27
clone size: -

CDR3 protein: CASSEQGGNQPQHF
CDR3 DNA: TGTGCCAGCAGTGAGCAGGGGGGCAATCAGCCCCAGCATTTT
J gene: TRBJ1-5
D gene: TRBD1
V gene: TRBV2
clone size: -

CDR3 protein: CASRSDSSGSYEQYF
CDR3 DNA: TGCGCCAGCAGGTCTGACTCGAGCGGCTCCTACGAGCAGTACTTC
J gene: TRBJ2-7
D gene: -
V gene: TRBV5-1
clone size: -

CDR3 protein: CASGSVSGSPLHF
CDR3 DNA: TGTGCTAGTGGTAGCGTTAGCGGTTCACCCCTCCACTTT
J gene: TRBJ1-6
D gene: -
V gene: TRBV12-5
clone size: -

CDR3 protein: CASTRGSGTYGYTF
CDR3 DNA: TGTGCCAGCACCCGGGGGTCAGGCACCTATGGCTACACCTTC
J gene: TRBJ1-2
D gene: -
V gene: TRBV3-1/TRBV3-2
clone size: few

CDR3 protein: CASRVLSSGNTIYF
CDR3 DNA: TGTGCCAGTAGGGTCCTCAGCTCTGGAAACACCATATATTTT
J gene: TRBJ1-3
D gene: -
V gene: TRBV19
clone size: -

CDR3 protein: CASSQENGQLATNEKLFF
CDR3 DNA: TGTGCCAGCAGCCAAGAGAACGGACAGCTTGCAACTAATGAAAAACTGTTTTTT
J gene: TRBJ1-4
D gene: -
V gene: TRBV3-1/TRBV3-2
clone size: -

CDR3 protein: CASSLPIAGARYNEQFF
CDR3 DNA: TGCGCCAGCAGCTTGCCCATAGCGGGAGCTCGTTACAATGAGCAGTTCTTC
J gene: TRBJ2-1
D gene: TRBD2
V gene: TRBV5-1
clone size: -

CDR3 protein: CASSLERQGAYNEQFF
CDR3 DNA: TGTGCCAGCAGCTTAGAGCGGCAGGGGGCATACAATGAGCAGTTCTTC
J gene: TRBJ2-1
D gene: TRBD1
V gene: TRBV11-3
clone size: few